The 8 T cell receptor beta chains listed next were all sequenced from one sample in a study of vaccination and CD4 T cells after COVID-19. Treatment denoted: roughly 10-day PBMC culture with coronavirus spike peptide pools or control peptides (ViraFEST assay). CD4+ T cells that had been cultured provided DNA sequenced with the Oncomine TCR Beta short-read assay. One entry per CDR3 protein, called by TCRdb with MiXCR from the PCR reads. The table has just over 15,000 distinct CDR3 sequences, approximately 40% seen once. These TCRs are of unknown antigen specificity. The input for sequencing was CD4+ T cells from blood, cultured in vitro, taken before SARS-CoV-2 vaccination. These receptors all stem from a human donor who had recovered from COVID-19.

The V gene is TRBV6-1, the J gene TRBJ2-1; the match to TRBD1 covers 10 bases. V trimming: 3 bases; J trimming: 15 bases; junction bases outside the gene matches: 5. Per the germline V gene, CDR1 is MNHNS and CDR2 is SASEGT. This CDR3 has 12 residues. The CDR3 DNA is TGTGCCAGCAGTGAGACAGGGGGCTTACGGTTCTTC. Translated, it gives CASSETGGLRFF.

This clonotype was recorded a few times. J is TRBJ2-1 and V is TRBV20-1; 14 nucleotides match TRBD2. Germline-derived CDR1 and CDR2 are DFQATT and SNEGSKA (reference sequence). CDR3 length: 14 residues. Trimming cost V 5 bases and J 3 bases; bases outside gene matches: 0. CDR3 protein: CSAGTSGSYNEQFF. CDR3 nucleotide sequence: TGCAGTGCTGGGACTAGCGGGAGCTACAATGAGCAGTTCTTC.

This clonotype was recorded a few times. The rearrangement uses TRBV7-2 and TRBJ1-1, with a tentative D call TRBD1 (5 bases). The CDR3 loop spans 13 amino acids. Trimming cost V 1 base and J 4 bases, with 7 bases left between them. CDR1 is SGHTA and CDR2 is FQGNSA in the germline V gene. The CDR3 coding sequence is TGTGCCAGCAGCTTAGGGACACTCACTGAAGCTTTCTTT. This codes for CASSLGTLTEAFF. Combining the CDR3 with reference TRBV7-2 and TRBJ1-1 gives the whole variable domain GAGVSQSPSNKVTEKGKDVELRCDPISGHTALYWYRQSLGQGLEFLIYFQGNSAPDKSGLPSDRFSAERTGGSVSTLTIQRTQQEDSAVYLCASSLGTLTEAFFGQGTRLTVV.

This clonotype showed up just a few times. This chain connects TRBV7-2 to TRBJ2-5; D is uncertain. CDR1 and CDR2 (germline): SGHTA, FQGNSA. Trimming took off 5 bases at V and 4 bases at J, with 14 bases between the two ends. This CDR3 has 14 amino acids. The CDR3 region is CASSILPLTETQYF. In DNA form, the CDR3 reads TGTGCCAGCAGCATCTTACCCTTAACAGAGACCCAGTACTTC.

The chain uses TRBV2 and TRBJ1-2; the match to TRBD1 covers 12 bases. The germline V gene encodes CDR1 SNHLY and CDR2 FYNNEI. The V gene end was trimmed by 6 bases and the J gene end by 8 bases; junction bases not matched to a gene: 10. The CDR3 has 15 amino acids. Written as DNA, the CDR3 is TGTGCCAGCAGCGCACGGGACAGGGGGCGAAGCGGCTACACCTTC. The encoded protein is CASSARDRGRSGYTF.

This clonotype was recorded a few times. The chain is built from TRBV6-2 or TRBV6-3 and TRBJ1-5; possibly TRBD1 for D (5 bases). Germline V gives CDR1 MNHEY, CDR2 SVGEGT. The CDR3 totals 14 residues. Deletions cut 7 bases from V and 3 bases from J, with 13 bases between. The CDR3 region has the DNA TGTGCCAGCACCTCGGGACGAAACAATCAGCCCCAGCATTTT. It translates to CASTSGRNNQPQHF.

This chain links TRBV11-3 with TRBJ2-1, with D perhaps TRBD2 (5 bases). V lost 1 base and J 6 bases, leaving 13 bases between the germline ends. The germline V gene has CDR1 SGHNT and CDR2 YENEEA. The CDR3 runs to 15 residues. The chain's CDR3 is CASSLVFPRGNEQFF. DNA of the CDR3: TGTGCCAGCAGCTTAGTGTTCCCCCGGGGCAATGAGCAGTTCTTC.

This clonotype appeared a single time. The chain couples TRBV20-1 to TRBJ2-1; 8 nucleotides agree with TRBD1. V was pared by 6 bases and J by 8 bases, with 6 bases of the junction left unmatched. Germline V lookup: CDR1 DFQATT, CDR2 SNEGSKA (reference sequence). This CDR3 has 12 residues. CDR3 sequence: CSARQGLDEQFF. The CDR3 DNA is TGCAGTGCCAGACAGGGGTTAGATGAGCAGTTCTTC.